Presented here are 22 T cell receptor beta chains from one specimen sequenced in a study of T cells in Graves' hyperthyroidism and ophthalmopathy. From RNA transcripts, TCR beta CDR3 regions were amplified. First-round RT-PCR with HTBI primers amplified the TCR CDR3 region. TCRdb re-analysed the multiplex PCR reads in MiXCR, keeping a single row per CDR3 protein. Among fewer than 750,000 distinct CDR3 sequences listed, about 14% were seen once. The specimen sequenced was blood. The source is a woman aged 50 to 60 with Graves' ophthalmopathy.

This clonotype was seen a handful of times. The V gene is TRBV28, the J gene TRBJ1-4; D gene uncertain. Germline CDR1 reads MDHEN; CDR2 reads SYDVKM. V lost 5 bases and J lost 0, with 10 bases in between. The CDR3 loop spans 15 amino acids. The CDR3 DNA is TGTGCCAGCAGTCCCCGCCAGACAACTAATGAAAAACTGTTTTTT. Protein sequence: CASSPRQTTNEKLFF.

The chain is built from TRBV27 and TRBJ1-5, with 7 positions matching TRBD1. CDR1 is MNHEY and CDR2 is SMNVEV in the germline V gene (reference sequence). Germline trimming cut 5 bases from V and 6 bases from J; bases unmatched to any gene: 10. This CDR3 spans 15 amino acids. The CDR3 reads CASSPNRGLGQPQHF. CDR3 sequence (DNA): TGTGCCAGCAGTCCCAACAGGGGATTGGGTCAGCCCCAGCATTTT.

This clonotype was seen at least ten times. This rearrangement joins TRBV28 to TRBJ2-3; the D gene is possibly TRBD2 (6 bases). CDR3 size: 15 residues. The V gene's germline CDR1 is MDHEN and CDR2 SYDVKM. Trimming left V 7 bases short and J 7 bases short, with 21 bases between. The CDR3 loop is CASIPSGVLEYTQYF. CDR3 bases: TGTGCCAGCATCCCCTCGGGGGTTCTAGAGTATACGCAGTATTTT.

There are a few counts of this clonotype. The J gene is TRBJ2-7, the V gene TRBV27, with a tentative D call TRBD2 (5 bases). Germline V gives CDR1 MNHEY, CDR2 SMNVEV (reference sequence). V was pared by 0 bases and J by 3 bases, with 12 bases between. The CDR3 is 15 residues long. The CDR3 DNA follows: TGTGCCAGCAGTTTATCCCCTAGCCAGATCTACGAGCAGTACTTC. Its translation is CASSLSPSQIYEQYF.

In its sample, this clonotype was seen many times. The V gene is TRBV2, the J gene TRBJ2-2, with 7 bases lining up with TRBD2. CDR1 is SNHLY, CDR2 FYNNEI, per germline. The CDR3 sequence is 14 residues long. J gave up 6 bases and V 6 bases, and 7 bases lay outside the gene matches. The DNA for the CDR3 is TGTGCCAGCAGGAGGGAGGGCCTCGCCGGGGAGCTGTTTTTT. It specifies CASRREGLAGELFF.

This clonotype came up many times. The chain combines TRBV15 with TRBJ1-2; D remains unclear. CDR3 length: 14 residues. Looked up from germline, CDR1 is LNHNV and CDR2 is YYDKDF (reference sequence). V lost 0 bases, J lost 8 bases, and 13 bases lay in between. CDR3: CATSRDLGDLGYTF. The CDR3 DNA is TGTGCCACCAGCAGAGATTTGGGCGACCTAGGCTACACCTTC.

The table lists this clonotype with a few counts. The chain is built from TRBV9 and TRBJ1-2; 10 bases agree with TRBD1. The CDR3 extends over 12 amino acids. Per the germline V gene, CDR1 is SGDLS and CDR2 is YYNGEE. With V trimmed by 7 bases and J by 7 bases, 4 bases remained unmatched. CDR3 coding DNA: TGTGCCAGCGGAGACAGGGGGCTTGGCTACACCTTC. Residues: CASGDRGLGYTF.

This clonotype was counted between two and nine times. The rearrangement joins TRBV18 to TRBJ1-3; weak D call: TRBD1 (5 bases). The CDR3 extends over 16 amino acids. Germline assignment: CDR1 KGHSH and CDR2 LQKENI. V was pared by 3 bases and J by 0 bases, with 12 bases between. The DNA for the CDR3 is TGTGCCAGCTCACCGACAGTCCCTTTCTCTGGAAACACCATATATTTT. This translates into CASSPTVPFSGNTIYF.

This clonotype was counted only a few times. One junction end disagrees with the germline gene, perhaps due to a read error. The chain combines TRBV12-3 or TRBV12-4 with TRBJ1-1; the D gene is possibly TRBD1 (5 bases). The CDR3 has 17 residues. The CDR3 region has the DNA TGTGCCAGCAGTTTTAGCCGGGGACTAGCGGGAAACACCGAAGCTTTCTTT. Protein: CASSFSRGLAGNTEAFF.

V is TRBV7-9 and J is TRBJ2-3; D may be TRBD1 or TRBD2 (5 bases each). V was shortened by 4 bases and J by 5 bases, with 13 bases between the two germline ends. Per the germline V gene, CDR1 is SEHNR and CDR2 is FQNEAQ (reference sequence). The CDR3 is 14 amino acids. This chain's CDR3 is CASSSWGPQDTQYF. DNA for the CDR3: TGTGCCAGCAGCTCATGGGGACCTCAAGATACGCAGTATTTT.

This clonotype occurred a few times. The chain combines TRBV4-2 with TRBJ2-5; 8 bases match TRBD2. V shed 4 bases and J 4 bases; nucleotides not matched to a gene: 14. The germline V gene encodes CDR1 LGHNA and CDR2 YNFKEQ. The CDR3 spans 17 residues. The CDR3 region is CASSLKEREFAVETQYF. CDR3 nucleotides: TGTGCCAGCAGCCTTAAGGAGCGGGAGTTTGCCGTAGAGACCCAGTACTTC.

This clonotype was counted at least ten times. The gene calls are TRBV27 and TRBJ1-2; D remains unclear. V was trimmed by 3 bases and J by 5 bases, leaving 10 bases between them. Germline loops: CDR1 MNHEY, CDR2 SMNVEV (reference sequence). This CDR3 spans 13 amino acids. CDR3 amino acids: CASSFRTGYGYTF. The DNA for the CDR3 is TGTGCCAGCAGTTTTCGGACCGGATATGGCTACACCTTC.

This clonotype was seen at least ten times. The rearrangement links TRBV7-2 to TRBJ2-1, with D maybe TRBD2 (5 bases). Trimming took off 5 bases at V and 6 bases at J, with 11 bases between the two ends. The CDR3 is 13 residues long. From germline, CDR1 is SGHTA and CDR2 FQGNSA. CDR3 coding DNA: TGTGCCAGCAGCGTAGGACTGCCCAATGAGCAGTTCTTC. Protein: CASSVGLPNEQFF.

This clonotype was found many times. The rearrangement links TRBV6-2 or TRBV6-3 to TRBJ2-3; D call uncertain. Between the trimmed V and J ends, which lost 4 bases and 6 bases, there was a span of 11 bases. The CDR3 covers 13 residues. The germline CDR1 and CDR2 sequences are MNHEY and SVGEGT. The CDR3, as DNA: TGTGCCAGCAGTTTTCTGGGAATGGATACGCAGTATTTT. Its protein product is CASSFLGMDTQYF.

This clonotype was seen repeatedly, ten times or more. The chain uses TRBV20-1 and TRBJ2-1; 7 nucleotides align to TRBD2. Germline lookup yields CDR1 DFQATT and CDR2 SNEGSKA (reference sequence). Trimming removed 3 bases from V and 9 bases from J; junction bases left unmatched: 8. CDR3 length equals 13 residues. CDR3 sequence: CSASPIGRSEQFF. Here the CDR3 DNA reads TGCAGTGCTAGCCCCATCGGGAGGTCTGAGCAGTTCTTC.

This clonotype was found many times. The J gene is TRBJ1-5, the V gene TRBV28; 7 bases are shared with TRBD1. Germline CDR1 reads MDHEN; CDR2 reads SYDVKM. The CDR3 spans 18 residues. V lost 3 bases to trimming and J lost 6 bases; unmatched junction nucleotides: 17. The CDR3 nucleotides read TGTGCCAGCAGTTTGGTGGGCTCCTCCAAGGGGGCTCGTCAGCCCCAGCATTTT. The encoded protein is CASSLVGSSKGARQPQHF.

This rearrangement joins TRBV27 to TRBJ2-7; the D is unclear. V gave up 3 bases and J gave up 3 bases, with 9 bases separating them. The V gene's germline CDR1 is MNHEY and CDR2 SMNVEV (reference sequence). The CDR3 consists of 13 residues. The chain's CDR3 is CASSLDLNYEQYF. The CDR3 DNA sequence: TGTGCCAGCAGTTTGGACCTCAACTACGAGCAGTACTTC.

To note about this clonotype: The junction differs from germline at one of its ends, possibly a read error. V gene TRBV27 combines with J gene TRBJ2-7, with 11 bases lining up with TRBD2. The germline gives CDR1 MNHEY, CDR2 SMNVEV (reference sequence). CDR3 length: 14 residues. The CDR3 is CASRLAGASYGQYF. For the CDR3, the DNA is TGTGCCAGCAGACTAGCGGGAGCGTCCTACGGGCAGTACTTC.

This clonotype was counted many times. The chain carries TRBV5-1 and TRBJ1-4, with 8 nucleotides matching TRBD1. CDR1 and CDR2 (germline): SGHRS, YFSETQ. This CDR3 comprises 14 residues. After removal of 4 bases from V and 6 bases from J, the junction contained 5 bases not matched to a gene. The CDR3 spells CASSTGGVDEKLFF. CDR3 nucleotide sequence: TGCGCCAGCAGCACAGGGGGAGTCGATGAAAAACTGTTTTTT.

This clonotype was detected only a few times. The chain carries TRBV27 and TRBJ2-2; D is undetermined. The CDR3 contains 12 residues. Per germline, CDR1 MNHEY and CDR2 SMNVEV (reference sequence). V gave up 6 bases and J gave up 7 bases, with 9 bases separating them. In DNA, the CDR3 is TGTGCCAGCAGCACCCTTAACGGGGAGCTGTTTTTT. Its protein is CASSTLNGELFF.

The chain links TRBV3-1 to TRBJ1-2; D is perhaps TRBD1 (6 bases). The CDR3 consists of 15 residues. V was clipped by 5 bases and J by 2 bases, with 15 bases between them. Germline V CDR1 and CDR2: LGHDT, YNNKEL (reference sequence). The CDR3 DNA reads as TGTGCCAGCAGCTTCGCCGGGACACGGAACTATGGCTACACCTTC. Encoded protein: CASSFAGTRNYGYTF.

This clonotype was recorded at least ten times. In DNA, the CDR3 is TGTGCCAGCAGCCCCCGGCTAGCGGGAGGGCATGAGCAGTTCTTC. Translation gives CASSPRLAGGHEQFF. The chain employs TRBV11-3 and TRBJ2-1, with 12 bases matching TRBD2. V dropped 5 bases and J dropped 8; count of bases not matched to a gene: 7. CDR1 SGHNT and CDR2 YENEEA come from the germline V gene. This CDR3 region has 15 residues.